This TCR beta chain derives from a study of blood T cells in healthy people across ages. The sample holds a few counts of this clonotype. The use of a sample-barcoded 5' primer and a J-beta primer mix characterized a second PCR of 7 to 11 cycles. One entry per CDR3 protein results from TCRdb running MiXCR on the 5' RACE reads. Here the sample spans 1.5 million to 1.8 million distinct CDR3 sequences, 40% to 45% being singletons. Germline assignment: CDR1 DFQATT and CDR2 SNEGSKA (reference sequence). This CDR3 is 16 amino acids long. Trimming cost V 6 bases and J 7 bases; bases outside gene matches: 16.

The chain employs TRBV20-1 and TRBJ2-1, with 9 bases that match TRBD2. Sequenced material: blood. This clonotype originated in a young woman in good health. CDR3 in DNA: TGCAGTGCGCCTAGTTTTGGCGGGGGGGCCCGAAATGAGCAGTTCTTC. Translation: CSAPSFGGGARNEQFF.